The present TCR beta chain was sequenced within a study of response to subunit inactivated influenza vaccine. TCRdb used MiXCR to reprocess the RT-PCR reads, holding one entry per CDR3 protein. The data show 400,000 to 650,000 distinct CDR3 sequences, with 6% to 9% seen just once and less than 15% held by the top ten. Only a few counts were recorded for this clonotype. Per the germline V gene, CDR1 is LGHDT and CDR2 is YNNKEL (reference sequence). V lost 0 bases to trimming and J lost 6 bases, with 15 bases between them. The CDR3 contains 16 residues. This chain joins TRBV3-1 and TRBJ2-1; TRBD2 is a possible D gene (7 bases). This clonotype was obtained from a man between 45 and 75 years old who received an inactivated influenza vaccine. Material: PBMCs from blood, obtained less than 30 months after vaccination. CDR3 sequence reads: CASSQEPGGLPNEQFF. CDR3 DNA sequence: TGTGCCAGCAGCCAAGAGCCCGGGGGGCTACCCAATGAGCAGTTCTTC.